This T cell receptor beta chain was identified in a study of cytomegalovirus exposure and HLA in healthy donors. Regarding the study as a whole: Later on, an analysis found that several of the most significant clusters appeared to be linked to common viral pathogens, which included parvovirus B19.

V lost 8 bases, J lost 6 bases, and 11 bases stayed unmatched. The germline V gene has CDR1 SQVTM and CDR2 ANQGSEA. The CDR3 is made up of 14 amino acids. The PCR used 60 Vbeta and 13 Jbeta primers. Repertoires were generated with immunoSEQ multiplex PCR, while TCRdb's copy carries only in-frame clones and drops some. The profile covers around 100,000 clones, with approximately 78% appearing a single time and about 4.6% taken by the ten largest. Comments on this clone: Its cognate antigen is unknown.

Material: PBMCs. The TCR comes from a woman aged 40 to 49 in good health and CMV-seropositive. The chain links TRBV29-1 to TRBJ2-3; 10 nucleotides align to TRBD2. CDR3 coding DNA: TGCAGCTACTACATAGCGGGAGGACAGGATACGCAGTATTTT. Its protein is CSYYIAGGQDTQYF.